The 25 T cell receptor beta chains listed next were all sequenced from one sample in a study of neurological immune-mediated disorders. MiXCR, applied by TCRdb to the 5' RACE reads, yields one record per CDR3 protein. The sample holds about 46,000 distinct CDR3 sequences, around a tenth seen once. The sequenced sample was PBMCs. These TCRs come from an older man with HTLV-1-associated myelopathy (HAM/TSP).

This clonotype has a count of ten or more. The chain combines TRBV25-1 with TRBJ2-1; no clear D gene. The CDR3 length is 13 residues. The germline CDR1 and CDR2 sequences are MGHDK and SYGVNS. The V and J ends lost 2 bases and 3 bases respectively, with 5 bases between them. This CDR3 is CASSELSYNEQFF. The CDR3 DNA reads as TGTGCCAGCAGTGAACTCAGCTACAATGAGCAGTTCTTC.

On this clonotype: The junction does not match germline at one end; this may be a read error. V usage is TRBV5-6 and J usage is TRBJ2-2; D is unclear. The germline CDR1 and CDR2 sequences are SGHDT and YYEEEE. The CDR3 runs 14 residues. The CDR3 nucleotides read TGTGCCAGCAGCTTTGTGACGAACATCGGGGAGCTGTTTTTT. It is translated as CASSFVTNIGELFF.

Notes on this clonotype: This CDR3 fails to terminate in the conserved phenylalanine or tryptophan, so it likely reflects a read error. This chain uses TRBV29-1 with TRBJ2-7; tentatively, D is TRBD1 or TRBD2 (5 bases each). This CDR3 is built from 13 residues. Germline V gives CDR1 SQVTM, CDR2 ANQGSEA. V lost 5 bases and J lost 0, with 11 bases in between. CDR3 nucleotides: TGCAGCGTTAAGCAGGGAGACTCCTACGAGCAGTACCTT. Translation gives CSVKQGDSYEQYL.

In its sample, this clonotype was seen many times. The rearrangement links TRBV7-3 to TRBJ2-7, with D hard to call. The CDR3 runs 13 residues. From germline, CDR1 is SGHTA and CDR2 FQGTGA. The V end was cut by 1 base, the J end by 5 bases, with 9 bases between. CDR3 bases: TGTGCCAGCAGCTTAATTCCGGGTGACGAGCAGTACTTC. It codes for CASSLIPGDEQYF.

The CDR3 spells CASSSWDRGSGELFF. Written as DNA, the CDR3 is TGTGCCAGCAGCTCCTGGGACAGGGGTTCCGGGGAGCTGTTTTTT. J is TRBJ2-2 and V is TRBV7-2; 10 bases map to TRBD1. Germline assignment: CDR1 SGHTA and CDR2 FQGNSA. The V and J ends lost 4 bases and 6 bases, in that order; junction bases with no gene match: 5. The CDR3 runs to 15 residues.

Ten or more counts support this clonotype. The chain carries TRBV18 and TRBJ2-1; TRBD1 aligns across 9 bases. The CDR3 runs to 15 residues. CDR1 and CDR2 from the germline V gene are KGHSH and LQKENI. V was clipped by 2 bases and J by 10 bases; unmatched bases: 9. The CDR3: CASSPGPGQGLEQFF. CDR3 nucleotide sequence: TGTGCCAGCTCACCAGGTCCGGGACAGGGTTTAGAGCAGTTCTTC.

This clonotype occurred many times. The chain joins TRBV5-4 to TRBJ2-1; the D gene could be TRBD1 or TRBD2 (5 bases each). The germline CDR1 and CDR2 sequences are SGHNT and YYREEE (reference sequence). The V gene lost 0 bases and the J gene lost 4 bases, with 11 bases spanning the gap. The CDR3 totals 15 residues. CDR3 residues: CASSLARGEYNEQFF. Here the CDR3 DNA reads TGTGCCAGCAGCTTGGCTAGGGGAGAGTACAATGAGCAGTTCTTC.

This clonotype was counted at least ten times. The chain is built from TRBV20-1 and TRBJ1-2, with 12 bases lining up with TRBD1. CDR3 length: 16 amino acids. In germline, CDR1 is DFQATT, CDR2 SNEGSKA (reference sequence). The J segment lost 7 bases and the V segment lost 0 bases, leaving 9 bases of the junction unmatched. This CDR3 reads CSARDLGQGALSGYTF. The CDR3 bases are TGCAGTGCTAGAGATCTGGGACAGGGGGCCTTGAGTGGCTACACCTTC.

This clonotype occurred many times. The V call is TRBV5-6, the J call TRBJ2-7; D might be TRBD2 (6 bases). Germline V gene sequence: CDR1 SGHDT, CDR2 YYEEEE. The length of the CDR3 is 14 residues. Trimming shortened V by 4 bases and J by 1 base, and 12 bases separated the two germline ends. The CDR3 protein is CASSGRDRSYEQYF. The DNA of the CDR3 is TGTGCCAGCAGCGGGCGGGACCGTTCCTACGAGCAGTACTTC.

This clonotype was counted many times. The chain couples TRBV12-3 or TRBV12-4 to TRBJ2-5, with D maybe TRBD2 (5 bases). This CDR3 has 14 amino acids. The V and J ends lost 3 bases and 1 base respectively, with 9 bases between them. This CDR3 is CASSFRSGQETQYF. CDR3 nucleotides: TGTGCCAGCAGTTTTCGCAGCGGCCAAGAGACCCAGTACTTC.

This clonotype has at least ten counts. The chain has TRBV4-3 and TRBJ2-7; a weak D match, TRBD1 (5 bases). The CDR3 runs to 17 residues. Germline V lookup: CDR1 LGHNA, CDR2 YSLEER. V lost 0 bases and J lost 0, with 15 bases in between. The chain's CDR3 is CASSQDLGAGSSYEQYF. The CDR3 DNA reads as TGCGCCAGCAGCCAAGATCTAGGGGCCGGTTCCTCCTACGAGCAGTACTTC.

This clonotype came up many times. The chain's CDR3 is CASSLGGTRDTDTQYF. The CDR3 region has the DNA TGTGCCAGCAGCTTAGGCGGGACTAGGGATACAGATACGCAGTATTTT. The rearrangement joins TRBV7-9 to TRBJ2-3, with 8 positions matching TRBD2. Germline V lookup: CDR1 SEHNR, CDR2 FQNEAQ (reference sequence). V shed 1 base and J 3 bases; nucleotides not matched to a gene: 6. The CDR3 loop spans 16 amino acids.

This clonotype was seen at least ten times. V and J are TRBV4-1 and TRBJ2-3, with TRBD2 identical over 10 bases. Germline trimming cut 4 bases from V and 6 bases from J; bases unmatched to any gene: 10. Germline V gives CDR1 MGHRA, CDR2 YSYEKL. This CDR3 is built from 16 residues. Here the CDR3 DNA reads TGCGCCAGCAGCCGACTCGCTAGCGGGAGCGTGGATACGCAGTATTTT. Residues: CASSRLASGSVDTQYF.

Ten or more counts support this clonotype. The chain carries TRBV11-2 and TRBJ2-7; a weak D match, TRBD2 (6 bases). The CDR3 covers 17 residues. V was shortened by 5 bases and J by 0 bases, with 20 bases between the two germline ends. The V gene's germline CDR1 is SGHAT and CDR2 FQNNGV. The CDR3 DNA is TGTGCCAGCAGCGCCACGCTTAGCGGAGCCAACTCCTACGAGCAGTACTTC. Residues: CASSATLSGANSYEQYF.

This clonotype was seen repeatedly, ten times or more. The chain is built from TRBV29-1 and TRBJ1-1; tentatively, D is TRBD1 (5 bases). Deletions cut 4 bases from V and 0 bases from J, with 9 bases between. CDR1 and CDR2 (germline): SQVTM, ANQGSEA. The CDR3 totals 13 residues. CDR3 sequence reads: CSVGGRMNTEAFF. CDR3 DNA sequence: TGCAGCGTTGGGGGACGGATGAACACTGAAGCTTTCTTT.

The V gene is TRBV24-1, the J gene TRBJ2-3; 12 nucleotides match TRBD2. Germline V gene sequence: CDR1 KGHDR, CDR2 SFDVKD. The CDR3 is 13 residues long. V lost 9 bases and J lost 4; bases outside the gene matches: 1. CDR3 loop: CATGLAGPDTQYF. CDR3 DNA: TGTGCCACCGGACTAGCGGGACCAGATACGCAGTATTTT.

The table lists this clonotype with many counts. The chain carries TRBV15 and TRBJ2-2; D is unclear. V lost 3 bases and J lost 7, with 6 bases in between. The CDR3 has 12 residues. The germline V gene has CDR1 LNHNV and CDR2 YYDKDF (reference sequence). DNA for the CDR3: TGTGCCACCAGCAGCAAGGGCGGGGAGCTGTTTTTT. Translated, it gives CATSSKGGELFF. Full variable domain (outside the CDR3, taken from reference TRBV15 and TRBJ2-2): DAMVIQNPRYQVTQFGKPVTLSCSQTLNHNVMYWYQQKSSQAPKLLFHYYDKDFNNEADTPDNFQSRRPNTSFCFLDIRSPGLGDTAMYLCATSSKGGELFFGEGSRLTVL.

This clonotype was detected many times. The chain uses TRBV28 and TRBJ2-7; unclear D gene. Germline CDR1 MDHEN, CDR2 SYDVKM. CDR3 size: 12 residues. Trimming left V 1 base short and J 8 bases short, with 9 bases between. This chain's CDR3 is CASSLSHGKQYF. In nucleotides, the CDR3 is TGTGCCAGCAGTTTATCGCATGGAAAGCAGTACTTC.

This clonotype was detected many times. Here the CDR3 DNA reads TGCGCCAGCAGCTTGCTCTTAAACAATGAGCAGTTCTTC. Protein: CASSLLLNNEQFF. The chain carries TRBV5-1 and TRBJ2-1; D unresolved. Trimming cost V 1 base and J 5 bases, with 7 bases left between them. Germline V lookup: CDR1 SGHRS, CDR2 YFSETQ. There are 13 residues in the CDR3.

This rearrangement joins TRBV7-3 to TRBJ2-1; D tentatively fits TRBD1 or TRBD2 (5 bases each). This CDR3 is built from 13 residues. Trimming left V 1 base short and J 8 bases short, with 9 bases between. The V gene's germline CDR1 is SGHTA and CDR2 FQGTGA. CDR3 coding DNA: TGTGCCAGCAGCTTAAGCTTGGGGGATGAGCAGTTCTTC. It is translated as CASSLSLGDEQFF.

This clonotype appeared many times. The chain is built from TRBV6-2 or TRBV6-3 and TRBJ1-1, with a weak D call TRBD1 (6 bases). Trimming cost V 4 bases and J 10 bases, with 13 bases left between them. CDR3 size: 12 residues. CDR1 and CDR2 from the germline V gene are MNHEY and SVGEGT. The CDR3 nucleotides are TGTGCCAGCAGTTCTGGACAGCCCTCAGCTTTCTTT. The encoded protein is CASSSGQPSAFF.

The rearrangement uses TRBV29-1 and TRBJ2-1; D gene unclear. This CDR3 is 10 amino acids long. Per the germline V gene, CDR1 is SQVTM and CDR2 is ANQGSEA. Between the trimmed V and J ends, which lost 4 bases and 10 bases, there was a span of 8 bases. Here the CDR3 DNA reads TGCAGCGTTGCAGATAAGGAGCAGTTCTTC. As protein: CSVADKEQFF.

To note about this clonotype: Just one base apart from a much larger clone, this may be a read error. The gene calls are TRBV14 and TRBJ2-7, with D possibly TRBD1 on 7 matching bases. This CDR3 region has 16 residues. Germline values: CDR1 SGHDN, CDR2 FVKESK. Written as DNA, the CDR3 is TGTGCCAGCAACCAAGATCTCGGGGGACAGTCCTACGAGCAGTACTTC. Its translation: CASNQDLGGQSYEQYF.

The sample holds many counts of this clonotype. The chain employs TRBV18 and TRBJ2-5, with a possible D match to TRBD2 (6 bases). Per germline, CDR1 KGHSH and CDR2 LQKENI. The CDR3 spans 15 residues. Trimming removed 3 bases from V and 5 bases from J, with 16 bases in between. CDR3 DNA: TGTGCCAGCTCACCGCGGACTGGGGGGAGCGAGACCCAGTACTTC. Protein sequence: CASSPRTGGSETQYF.

This clonotype occurred many times. The chain joins TRBV5-1 to TRBJ1-2, with TRBD1 as a possible D gene (5 bases). V lost 4 bases to trimming and J lost 7 bases, with 26 bases between them. The length of the CDR3 is 17 residues. Germline assignment: CDR1 SGHRS and CDR2 YFSETQ. The CDR3 bases are TGCGCCAGCAGCGAGAGTTCCCGGGACCCATCTCGGAGTGGCTACACCTTC. It encodes CASSESSRDPSRSGYTF.